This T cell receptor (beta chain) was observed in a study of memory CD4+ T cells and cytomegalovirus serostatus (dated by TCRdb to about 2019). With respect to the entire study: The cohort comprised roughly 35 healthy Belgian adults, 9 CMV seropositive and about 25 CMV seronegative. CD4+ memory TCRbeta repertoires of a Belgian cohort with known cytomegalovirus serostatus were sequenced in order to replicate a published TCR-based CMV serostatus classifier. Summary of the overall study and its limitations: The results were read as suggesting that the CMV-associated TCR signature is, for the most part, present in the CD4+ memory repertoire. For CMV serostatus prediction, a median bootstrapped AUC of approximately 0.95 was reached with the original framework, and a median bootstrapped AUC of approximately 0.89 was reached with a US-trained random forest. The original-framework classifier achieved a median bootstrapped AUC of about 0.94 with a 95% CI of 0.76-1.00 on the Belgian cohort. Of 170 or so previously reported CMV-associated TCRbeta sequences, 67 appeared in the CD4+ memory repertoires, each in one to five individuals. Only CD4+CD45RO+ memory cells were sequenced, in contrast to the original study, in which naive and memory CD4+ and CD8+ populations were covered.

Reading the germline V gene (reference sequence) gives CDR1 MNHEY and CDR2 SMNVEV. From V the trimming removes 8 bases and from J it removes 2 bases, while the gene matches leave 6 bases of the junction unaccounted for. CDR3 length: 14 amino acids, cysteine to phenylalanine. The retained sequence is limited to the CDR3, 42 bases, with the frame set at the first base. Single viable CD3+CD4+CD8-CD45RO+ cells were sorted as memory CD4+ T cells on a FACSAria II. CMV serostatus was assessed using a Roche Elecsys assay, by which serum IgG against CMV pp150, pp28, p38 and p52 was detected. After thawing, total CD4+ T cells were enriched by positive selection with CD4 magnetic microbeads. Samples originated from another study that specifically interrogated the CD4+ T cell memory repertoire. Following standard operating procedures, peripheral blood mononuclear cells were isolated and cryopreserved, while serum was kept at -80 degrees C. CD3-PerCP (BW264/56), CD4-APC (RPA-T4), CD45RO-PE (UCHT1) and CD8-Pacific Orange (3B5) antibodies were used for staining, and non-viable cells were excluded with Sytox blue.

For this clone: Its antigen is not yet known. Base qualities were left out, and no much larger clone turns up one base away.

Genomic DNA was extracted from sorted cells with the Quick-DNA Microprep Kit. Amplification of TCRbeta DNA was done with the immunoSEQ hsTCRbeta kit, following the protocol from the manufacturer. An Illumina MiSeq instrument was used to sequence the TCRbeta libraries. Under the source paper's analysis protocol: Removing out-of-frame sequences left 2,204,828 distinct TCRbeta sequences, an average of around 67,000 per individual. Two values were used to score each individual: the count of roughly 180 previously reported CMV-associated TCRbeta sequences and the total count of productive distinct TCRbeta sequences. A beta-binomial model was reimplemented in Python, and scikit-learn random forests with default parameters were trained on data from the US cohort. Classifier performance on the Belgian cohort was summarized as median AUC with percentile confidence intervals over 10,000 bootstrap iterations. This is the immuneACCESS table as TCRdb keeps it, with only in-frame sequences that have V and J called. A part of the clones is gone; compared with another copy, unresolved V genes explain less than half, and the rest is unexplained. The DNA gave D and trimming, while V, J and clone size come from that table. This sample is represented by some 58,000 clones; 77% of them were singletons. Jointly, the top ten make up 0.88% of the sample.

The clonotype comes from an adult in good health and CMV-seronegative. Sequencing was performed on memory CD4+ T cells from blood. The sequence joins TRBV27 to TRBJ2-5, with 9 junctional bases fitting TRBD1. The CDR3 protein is CASRKGTGQETQYF. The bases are TGTGCCAGCCGAAAAGGGACAGGGCAAGAGACCCAGTACTTC.